This T cell receptor beta chain was observed in a study of T cells in Graves' hyperthyroidism and ophthalmopathy. Study outcomes and limitations: A 13 V-J signature model discriminated ophthalmopathy versus stable hyperthyroidism.

Template material for amplifying TCR beta CDR3 regions consisted of RNA transcripts. Initially, a first-round RT-PCR of the TCR CDR3 employed the HTBI primer set. TCRdb re-derived calls from the multiplex PCR reads in MiXCR, one entry per CDR3 protein. The repertoire includes 600,000 to 800,000 distinct CDR3 sequences, around a third of them detected once, and 30% to 40% sits in the top ten. This clonotype was observed a single time. The antigen remains undetermined. V shed 5 bases, J shed 5 bases, and the junction held 6 bases outside the gene matches. The CDR3 covers 14 residues. Germline-derived CDR1 and CDR2 are LNHDA and SQIVND (reference sequence).

The rearrangement links TRBV19 to TRBJ2-7, with TRBD1 identical over 10 bases. The clonotype comes from a woman aged 40 to 55 with Graves' hyperthyroidism. The sequencing sample was made of blood. Written as DNA, the CDR3 is TGTGCCAGTAGTTTCGGACAGGGGGTCAACGAGCAGTACTTC. Protein: CASSFGQGVNEQYF. Combining the CDR3 with reference TRBV19 and TRBJ2-7 gives the whole variable domain DGGITQSPKYLFRKEGQNVTLSCEQNLNHDAMYWYRQDPGQGLRLIYYSQIVNDFQKGDIAEGYSVSREKKESFPLTVTSAQKNPTAFYLCASSFGQGVNEQYFGPGTRLTVT.